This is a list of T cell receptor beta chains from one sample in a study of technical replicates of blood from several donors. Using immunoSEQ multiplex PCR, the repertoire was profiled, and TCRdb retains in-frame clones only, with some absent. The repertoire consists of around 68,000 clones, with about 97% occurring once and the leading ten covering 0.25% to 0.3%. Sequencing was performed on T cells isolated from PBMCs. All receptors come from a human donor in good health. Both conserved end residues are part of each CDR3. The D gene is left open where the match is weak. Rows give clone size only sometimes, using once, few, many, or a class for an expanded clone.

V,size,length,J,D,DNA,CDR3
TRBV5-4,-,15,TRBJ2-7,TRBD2,TGTGCCAGCAGCCCAGGGACTAGCGGGCTCTACGAGCAGTACTTC,CASSPGTSGLYEQYF
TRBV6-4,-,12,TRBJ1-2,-,TGTGCCAGTAGCGGGGGCGCCTATGGCTACACCTTC,CASSGGAYGYTF
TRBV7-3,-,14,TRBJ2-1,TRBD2,TGTGCCAGCAGCTTAGCGGGAGTGGGCAATGAGCAGTTCTTC,CASSLAGVGNEQFF
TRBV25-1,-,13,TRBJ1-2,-,TGTGCCAGCAGTGCCCGCGGCCTCTATGGCTACACCTTC,CASSARGLYGYTF
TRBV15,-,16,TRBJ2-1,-,TGTGCCACCAGCAGAGCCGGGGTGGCCTCCTACAATGAGCAGTTCTTC,CATSRAGVASYNEQFF
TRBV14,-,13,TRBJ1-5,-,TGTGCCAGCAGTAAGACAGCGAATCAGCCCCAGCATTTT,CASSKTANQPQHF
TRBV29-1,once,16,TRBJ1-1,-,TGCAGCGTTAAGTTCATCGCCTTAGGGGCGCGCACTGAAGCTTTCTTT,CSVKFIALGARTEAFF
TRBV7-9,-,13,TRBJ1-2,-,TGTGCCAGCAGCTTGCAGGGCAGGTATGGCTACACCTTC,CASSLQGRYGYTF
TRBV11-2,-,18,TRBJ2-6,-,TGTGCCAGCAGCTATTTTGGGCAACTAGGATCTGGGGCCAACGTCCTGACTTTC,CASSYFGQLGSGANVLTF
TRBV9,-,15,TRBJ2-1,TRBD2,TGTGCCAGCCAGCCGGCTAGCGGGGAGAGGAATGAGCAGTTCTTC,CASQPASGERNEQFF
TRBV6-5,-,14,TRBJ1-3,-,TGTGCCAGCAGTCCAGATGGGGCGGGAAACACCATATATTTT,CASSPDGAGNTIYF
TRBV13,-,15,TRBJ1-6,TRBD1,TGTGCCAGCAGCCCCTACGACAGGGGAAATTCACCCCTCCACTTT,CASSPYDRGNSPLHF
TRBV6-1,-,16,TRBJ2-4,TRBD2,TGTGCCAGCAGTGAAAAGGGAAGCGGGATAAAAAACATTCAGTACTTC,CASSEKGSGIKNIQYF
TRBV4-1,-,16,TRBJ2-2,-,TGCGCCAGCAGCCTAATGGGGCTATCTAACACCGGGGAGCTGTTTTTT,CASSLMGLSNTGELFF
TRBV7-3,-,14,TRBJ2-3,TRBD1,TGTGCCAGCAGCCCTGGACAGGGGACAGATACGCAGTATTTT,CASSPGQGTDTQYF
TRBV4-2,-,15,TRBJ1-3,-,TGTGCCAGCAGCCAAGACAGGAGGTCCGGAAACACCATATATTTT,CASSQDRRSGNTIYF
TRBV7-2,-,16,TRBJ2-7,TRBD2,TGTGCCAGCAGCACCGGACTAGCGGGAAACTCCTACGAGCAGTACTTC,CASSTGLAGNSYEQYF
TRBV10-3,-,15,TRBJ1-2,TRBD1,TGTGCCATCAGTGAGCCCCCGGGACAGCAAAAGGGCTACACCTTC,CAISEPPGQQKGYTF
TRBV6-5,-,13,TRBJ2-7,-,TGTGCCAGCAGTTATGGTCGAGGAGCCGAGCAGTACTTC,CASSYGRGAEQYF
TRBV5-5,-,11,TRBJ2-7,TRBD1,TGTGCCAGCAGGACAGGGGTCGAGCAGTACTTC,CASRTGVEQYF
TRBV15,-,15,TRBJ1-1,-,TGTGCCACCAGCAGAGGATCTGCAGGGAACACTGAAGCTTTCTTT,CATSRGSAGNTEAFF
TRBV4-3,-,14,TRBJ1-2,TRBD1,TGCGCCAGCAGCCTTGCGGGGACAGACTATGGCTACACCTTC,CASSLAGTDYGYTF
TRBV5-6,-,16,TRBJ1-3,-,TGTGCCAGCACCTCCAGCGTAATTTTCTCTGGAAACACCATATATTTT,CASTSSVIFSGNTIYF
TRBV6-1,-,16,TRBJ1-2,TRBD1,TGTGCCAGCAGTGACCCTATGACAGGGCATTCATATGGCTACACCTTC,CASSDPMTGHSYGYTF
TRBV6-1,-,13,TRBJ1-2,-,TGTGCCAGCAGTGAAGTAGGAGGCTATGGCTACACCTTC,CASSEVGGYGYTF
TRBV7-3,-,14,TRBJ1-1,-,TGTGCCAGCAGCCTCGACAGGCTGAACACTGAAGCTTTCTTT,CASSLDRLNTEAFF
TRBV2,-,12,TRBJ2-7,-,TGTGCAGTAGCGGCTAGCTCCTACGAGCAGTACTTC,CAVAASSYEQYF
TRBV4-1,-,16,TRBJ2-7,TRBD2,TGCGCCAGCAGCCAACCGACTAGCGGGAGATCCTACGAGCAGTACTTC,CASSQPTSGRSYEQYF